A single sample is the source of the 20 T cell receptor beta chains below, sequenced in a study of T cell responses to AZD1222 COVID-19 vaccine. The table came from immunoSEQ multiplex PCR; TCRdb's copy has only in-frame clones and leaves some out. Found here are 150,000 to 180,000 clones, 85% to 90% of them singletons; the top ten hold about 8.9%. The sequenced sample was peripheral blood, obtained 28 days after the second AZD1222 dose. All receptors come from an adult who received the AZD1222 COVID-19 vaccine.

The V call is TRBV27, the J call TRBJ1-5; D possibly corresponds to TRBD1 (5 bases). From germline, CDR1 is MNHEY and CDR2 SMNVEV (reference sequence). This CDR3 is 15 amino acids long. Trimming stripped 8 bases from V and 9 bases from J, with 23 bases between. The CDR3 region has the DNA TGTGCCAGCCCCCCCTTGGCCAGGGAATCCCCGCCCCAGCATTTT. Amino acids: CASPPLARESPPQHF.

This clone was detected only a few times. This chain uses TRBV19 with TRBJ1-3; D not resolved. Germline CDR1 and CDR2: LNHDA and SQIVND (reference sequence). V dropped 6 bases and J dropped 0 bases, with 12 bases sitting between them. The CDR3 length is 15 residues. CDR3 DNA sequence: TGTGCCAGTAGGCCCGACCGCTACTCTGGAAACACCATATATTTT. It encodes CASRPDRYSGNTIYF.

This clone was detected many times. The rearrangement links TRBV5-1 to TRBJ2-2, with D unresolved. CDR1 and CDR2 from the germline V gene are SGHRS and YFSETQ. The CDR3 sequence is 14 residues long. V lost 0 bases and J 6 bases, leaving 9 bases between the germline ends. The CDR3 DNA follows: TGCGCCAGCAGCTTGGGGGGAATCGCCGGGGAGCTGTTTTTT. It codes for CASSLGGIAGELFF.

The CDR3 DNA sequence: TGTGCCACCACAAAAACGGACCTGTCCTCTGGCTACACCTTC. Translating it yields CATTKTDLSSGYTF. This chain joins TRBV15 and TRBJ1-2, with D uncertain. Trimming took 7 bases from V and 7 from J, leaving 19 bases between them. Germline V gene sequence: CDR1 LNHNV, CDR2 YYDKDF (reference sequence). CDR3 length: 14 residues. Variable domain in full (rest from reference TRBV15 and TRBJ1-2): DAMVIQNPRYQVTQFGKPVTLSCSQTLNHNVMYWYQQKSSQAPKLLFHYYDKDFNNEADTPDNFQSRRPNTSFCFLDIRSPGLGDTAMYLCATTKTDLSSGYTFGSGTRLTVV.

The chain recombines TRBV7-9 with TRBJ2-1, with 10 bases that match TRBD1. This CDR3 comprises 16 residues. The V gene's germline CDR1 is SEHNR and CDR2 FQNEAQ (reference sequence). Trimming at V came to 6 bases and at J to 1 base, leaving 6 bases not matched to a gene. Here the CDR3 reads CASSPRTGGSYNEQFF. CDR3 bases: TGTGCCAGCAGTCCTAGGACAGGGGGTTCCTACAATGAGCAGTTCTTC.

This clone was observed at least ten times. This chain links TRBV9 with TRBJ2-2; D perhaps matches TRBD1 (6 bases). Trimming shortened V by 0 bases and J by 6 bases, and 12 bases separated the two germline ends. The germline CDR1 and CDR2 sequences are SGDLS and YYNGEE. The CDR3 totals 15 residues. CDR3 in DNA: TGTGCCAGCAGCGTAGAGGCAGGGGTGGCCGGGGAGCTGTTTTTT. Translated: CASSVEAGVAGELFF. Supplemented by reference TRBV9 and TRBJ2-2, the full variable domain reads DSGVTQTPKHLITATGQRVTLRCSPRSGDLSVYWYQQSLDQGLQFLIQYYNGEERAKGNILERFSAQQFPDLHSELNLSSLELGDSALYFCASSVEAGVAGELFFGEGSRLTVL.

In DNA, the CDR3 is TGTGCCAGCTCAGGAAGTTTTCGGGAGACCCAGTACTTC. Translating it yields CASSGSFRETQYF. This rearrangement joins TRBV18 to TRBJ2-5; D gene uncertain. Germline assignment: CDR1 KGHSH and CDR2 LQKENI. This CDR3 contains 13 residues. V dropped 5 bases and J dropped 5 bases, with 12 bases sitting between them.

The genes are TRBV11-2 and TRBJ2-5; 7 nucleotides agree with TRBD2. The V and J ends lost 1 base and 4 bases, in that order; junction bases with no gene match: 9. Germline loops: CDR1 SGHAT, CDR2 FQNNGV. The CDR3 runs 16 residues. CDR3 protein: CASSLAGRSGGETQYF. In DNA, the CDR3 is TGTGCCAGCAGCTTAGCGGGGAGATCGGGGGGAGAGACCCAGTACTTC.

The J gene is TRBJ2-1, the V gene TRBV6-1; D not certain. The V gene lost 2 bases and the J gene lost 8 bases, with 7 bases spanning the gap. The CDR3 has 12 residues. CDR1 is MNHNS, CDR2 SASEGT, per germline. CDR3 in DNA: TGTGCCAGCAGTGAAAACCTGGATGAGCAGTTCTTC. As protein: CASSENLDEQFF.

This chain links TRBV3-1 (or the pseudogene TRBV3-2) with TRBJ2-3, with 8 positions matching TRBD2. Per the germline V gene, CDR1 is LGHDT and CDR2 is YNNKEL (reference sequence). Trimming removed 0 bases from V and 7 bases from J; junction bases left unmatched: 9. The CDR3 runs 16 residues. The CDR3 coding sequence is TGTGCCAGCAGCCAAGATAGGCTAGCGGGTTCCCATACGCAGTATTTT. The encoded protein is CASSQDRLAGSHTQYF.

V usage is TRBV3-1 (or the pseudogene TRBV3-2) and J usage is TRBJ1-2; TRBD1 aligns across 10 bases. Germline CDR1 is LGHDT and CDR2 is YNNKEL (reference sequence). The CDR3 is 14 amino acids. With V trimmed by 3 bases and J by 7 bases, 5 bases remained unmatched. CDR3 loop: CASSQTGQGFGYTF. Written as DNA, the CDR3 is TGTGCCAGCAGCCAGACGGGACAGGGGTTTGGCTACACCTTC.

V is TRBV5-1 and J is TRBJ2-1; perhaps TRBD1 as D (6 bases). Trimming removed 3 bases from V and 10 bases from J, with 14 bases in between. The CDR3 has 13 residues. Per the germline V gene, CDR1 is SGHRS and CDR2 is YFSETQ. The DNA for the CDR3 is TGCGCCAGCAGCTCCCTTGGGGGCACCGAGCAGTTCTTC. Encoded protein: CASSSLGGTEQFF.

The chain recombines TRBV14 with TRBJ1-3, with no clear D. Germline V gives CDR1 SGHDN, CDR2 FVKESK. CDR3 length: 16 amino acids. V gave up 6 bases and J gave up 0 bases, with 15 bases separating them. CDR3 bases: TGTGCCAGCAGTCTCGCAGGAGTCGGCTCTGGAAACACCATATATTTT. This codes for CASSLAGVGSGNTIYF.

This clone was recorded a few times. This chain links TRBV5-1 with TRBJ2-7; the D gene is possibly TRBD1 (5 bases). From germline, CDR1 is SGHRS and CDR2 YFSETQ. Trimming stripped 3 bases from V and 2 bases from J, with 12 bases between. The CDR3 has 14 amino acids. CDR3 sequence: CASSSTQGTYEQYF. CDR3 in DNA: TGCGCCAGCAGCTCAACCCAGGGTACCTACGAGCAGTACTTC.

The gene calls are TRBV4-1 and TRBJ2-6; no reliable D call. The CDR3 loop spans 16 amino acids. V was shortened by 3 bases and J by 4 bases, with 13 bases between the two germline ends. The germline gives CDR1 MGHRA, CDR2 YSYEKL. DNA of the CDR3: TGCGCCAGCAGCCATCCCGGAGATCTGGGGGCCAACGTCCTGACTTTC. Its translation: CASSHPGDLGANVLTF.

The chain employs TRBV5-1 and TRBJ2-2, with D perhaps being TRBD1 or TRBD2 (6 bases each). The CDR3 spans 14 residues. The V end was cut by 0 bases, the J end by 5 bases, with 8 bases between. The germline gives CDR1 SGHRS, CDR2 YFSETQ. Here the CDR3 DNA reads TGCGCCAGCAGCTTGGTAGGGGGGACCGGGGAGCTGTTTTTT. It encodes CASSLVGGTGELFF.

The CDR3 here is CASVPRQGSYNEQFF. DNA of the CDR3: TGTGCCAGCGTCCCGAGACAGGGCTCCTACAATGAGCAGTTCTTC. This chain joins TRBV2 and TRBJ2-1; TRBD1 aligns across 7 bases. Trimming at V came to 8 bases and at J to 0 bases, leaving 7 bases not matched to a gene. Germline V gene data show CDR1 as SNHLY and CDR2 as FYNNEI. The CDR3 is made up of 15 amino acids.

The chain has TRBV15 and TRBJ2-2, with 12 bases lining up with TRBD2. Looked up from germline, CDR1 is LNHNV and CDR2 is YYDKDF (reference sequence). The CDR3 covers 18 residues. With 0 bases clipped from V and 8 bases from J, the junction kept 10 bases outside the gene matches. The CDR3 DNA follows: TGTGCCACCAGCAGAGATGCCCGACTAGCGGGAGTGGGAGGGGAGCTGTTTTTT. Protein sequence: CATSRDARLAGVGGELFF.

The chain couples TRBV27 to TRBJ2-5, with 14 bases aligning to TRBD2. Germline assignment: CDR1 MNHEY and CDR2 SMNVEV (reference sequence). This CDR3 is built from 18 residues. Trimming cost V 3 bases and J 2 bases; bases outside gene matches: 8. CDR3 region: CASSLTSGRVRGQETQYF. CDR3 bases: TGTGCCAGCAGTTTGACTAGCGGGAGGGTGAGGGGTCAAGAGACCCAGTACTTC.

The chain employs TRBV6-2 or TRBV6-3 and TRBJ2-1, with 11 bases identical to TRBD2. The CDR3 spans 16 residues. Germline CDR1 MNHEY, CDR2 SVGEGT. V lost 4 bases and J lost 4; bases outside the gene matches: 6. The CDR3 DNA is TGTGCCAGCAGTTCCTCTAGCGGGAGGCAGTACAATGAGCAGTTCTTC. As protein: CASSSSSGRQYNEQFF.